The clone carrying this T cell receptor beta chain was counted only a few times. Its antigen is not known. Data came from immunoSEQ multiplex PCR; TCRdb stores just in-frame clones and leaves some out. This sample has just under 65,000 clones, with 81% found just once. This sample was taken from a study of OX40 agonist ivuxolimab in advanced cancers. Study information: The drug used for patients, ivuxolimab, was an agonistic anti-OX40 (CD134) antibody. Checkpoint inhibitors had been given previously to over 30% of patients. Partial responses were recorded for three patients, including one with hepatocellular carcinoma and two with cutaneous melanoma. Study-level findings and limits: Compared with CD4+, CD8+ T cells on average had more expanded clones.

Trimming took 4 bases from V and 2 from J, leaving 8 bases between them. This CDR3 contains 12 residues. Germline-derived CDR1 and CDR2 are SQVTM and ANQGSEA. The chain combines TRBV29-1 with TRBJ1-1; D is unresolved. The material was CD4+ or CD8+ T cells sorted from blood, obtained in a trial of the OX40 agonist ivuxolimab. The clonotype originates from an adult with an advanced solid tumor such as melanoma, head and neck, liver or kidney cancer. CDR3 sequence reads: CSVGSPNTEAFF. The DNA for the CDR3 is TGCAGCGTTGGTAGTCCTAACACTGAAGCTTTCTTT.